These 8 T cell receptor beta chains were all obtained from the same sample, sequenced in a study of Ad26.COV2.S vaccination and SARS-CoV-2 variants (dated by TCRdb to 2020 to 2023). Libraries were built with the immunoSEQ multiplex PCR assay. This immuneACCESS table, as held by TCRdb, lists in-frame sequences with V and J called but not all clones. Of the missing ones, under half trace to an unresolved V gene in checked studies; the others have no known cause. This sample gives about 480,000 clones in total; around nine tenths of them show up just once. Around 13% of the sample is in the top ten clones. The sample's treatment or condition label is to be understood as: some 19 received Ad26.COV2.S at low or high dose, single or two shots; several received placebo; per-sample allocation not given. For vaccine and placebo recipients, repertoires were sequenced using samples collected on day 63 after the first injection.

This sample comprised peripheral blood, obtained in a trial of Ad26.COV2.S vaccine versus placebo. The origin of the receptors is a person aged 18 to 59 who received the Ad26.COV2.S COVID-19 vaccine or a placebo.

The genes are TRBV3-1 (or the pseudogene TRBV3-2) and TRBJ1-2; D is uncertain. Germline CDR1 and CDR2: LGHDT and YNNKEL (reference sequence). With 1 base removed from V and 6 bases from J, the gap between germline ends came to 12 bases. CDR3 length: 14 amino acids. Here the CDR3 DNA reads TGTGCCAGCAGCCAAGCCCCCTCCAATAATGGCTACACCTTC. Its translation is CASSQAPSNNGYTF.

The J gene is TRBJ1-2, the V gene TRBV6-5; D not certain. CDR1 and CDR2 from the germline V gene are MNHEY and SVGAGI. The CDR3 spans 14 residues. The V end lost 5 bases, the J end lost 6 bases, and 16 bases lay between the germline ends. The DNA for the CDR3 is TGTGCCAGCAGTCCCGGACGGGCCGGGGATGGCTACACCTTC. It specifies CASSPGRAGDGYTF.

This chain links TRBV6-5 with TRBJ2-1; TRBD1 agrees at 8 bases. Per the germline V gene, CDR1 is MNHEY and CDR2 is SVGAGI. The CDR3 covers 12 residues. V trimming: 8 bases; J trimming: 10 bases; junction bases outside the gene matches: 7. The CDR3 is CASLQGAWEQFF. The CDR3 region has the DNA TGTGCCAGCCTCCAGGGGGCATGGGAGCAGTTCTTC.

This clone has a handful of counts. The V and J genes are TRBV5-6 and TRBJ2-7, with a tentative D call TRBD1 (6 bases). V was shortened by 4 bases and J by 0 bases, with 17 bases between the two germline ends. Per germline, CDR1 SGHDT and CDR2 YYEEEE. This CDR3 has 16 amino acids. The DNA of the CDR3 is TGTGCCAGCAGCATGCTGGGACAAACAATCTCCTACGAGCAGTACTTC. It is translated as CASSMLGQTISYEQYF.

With regard to this clone: Other DNA sequences of this sample code for an identical CDR3. The chain couples TRBV12-3 or TRBV12-4 to TRBJ2-7; D uncertain. CDR3 length: 13 amino acids. Trimming took off 1 base at V and 1 base at J, with 5 bases between the two ends. The CDR3 spells CASSLGQSYEQYF. DNA of the CDR3: TGTGCCAGCAGTTTAGGCCAGTCCTACGAGCAGTACTTC.

The genes are TRBV30 and TRBJ1-6; D perhaps matches TRBD1 (6 bases). V lost 4 bases and J 7 bases, leaving 11 bases between the germline ends. The germline gives CDR1 GTSNPN, CDR2 SVGIG (reference sequence). The CDR3 has 13 amino acids. The CDR3 DNA is TGTGCCTGGACCCGGGGGCGGAATTCACCCCTCCACTTT. It is translated as CAWTRGRNSPLHF.

The V gene is TRBV6-2 or TRBV6-3, the J gene TRBJ1-6; D not resolved. Germline V CDR1 and CDR2: MNHEY, SVGEGT. Trimming took 5 bases from V and 11 from J, leaving 13 bases between them. CDR3 size: 13 residues. The CDR3 is CASSNSGDAPLHF. Written as DNA, the CDR3 is TGTGCCAGCAGTAATTCCGGGGATGCACCCCTCCACTTT.

This chain joins TRBV10-3 and TRBJ2-7, with D possibly being TRBD1 (5 bases). CDR3 length equals 13 residues. V gave up 6 bases and J gave up 9 bases, with 18 bases separating them. Germline loops: CDR1 ENHRY, CDR2 SYGVKD. The CDR3 is CAIRASDHQGQYF. As DNA, the CDR3 is TGTGCCATCAGGGCTAGTGATCACCAGGGGCAGTACTTC.